In this sample, the clone carrying this T cell receptor (beta chain) turned up once. These data originate in a study of blood T cell repertoires in COVID-19. In the original analysis: It was from reference gene primer amplification that nucleated cell counts were estimated. Assay used: immunoSEQ multiplex PCR; TCRdb lists only in-frame clones, some missing. The DNA was the basis for D and trimming; V, J and clone size are from that table. The sample has 55,000 to 65,000 clones; 70% to 90% are singletons. With 1 base clipped from V and 4 bases from J, the junction kept 4 bases outside the gene matches. The CDR3 runs 16 residues. Germline values: CDR1 SGHRS, CDR2 YFSETQ.

This sequence joins TRBV5-1 and TRBJ2-2, with 10 bases fitting TRBD1. The source of this sequence is a man aged 55 to 69 with COVID-19, enrolled during active disease. Sequences were obtained from peripheral blood. This CDR3 is CASSLRTGGGTGELFF. The CDR3 nucleotides are TGCGCCAGCAGCTTGAGGACAGGGGGAGGCACCGGGGAGCTGTTTTTT.